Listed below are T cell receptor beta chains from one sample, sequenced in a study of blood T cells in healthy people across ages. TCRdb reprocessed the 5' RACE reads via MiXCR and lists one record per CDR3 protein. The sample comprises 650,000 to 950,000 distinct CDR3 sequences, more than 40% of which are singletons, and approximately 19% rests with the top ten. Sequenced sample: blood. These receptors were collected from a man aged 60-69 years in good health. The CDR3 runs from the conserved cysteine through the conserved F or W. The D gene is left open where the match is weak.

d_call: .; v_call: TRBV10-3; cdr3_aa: CAISDREGEKLFF
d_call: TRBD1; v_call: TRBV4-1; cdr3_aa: CASSQGTGKQETQYF
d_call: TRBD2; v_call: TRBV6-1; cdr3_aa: CASSELGLASLDTQYF
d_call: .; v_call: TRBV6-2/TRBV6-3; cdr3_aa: CASSYGTGSLQTGQYF
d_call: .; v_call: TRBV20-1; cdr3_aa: CSARTAYEQYF
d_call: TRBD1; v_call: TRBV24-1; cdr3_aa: CATSEVGTGHHEQFF
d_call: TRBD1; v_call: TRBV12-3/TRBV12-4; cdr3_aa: CASSPGTGLYNEQFF
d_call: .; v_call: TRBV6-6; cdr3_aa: CASRPDRYLTFAFF
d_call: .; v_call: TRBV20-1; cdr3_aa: CSASDSLNNSPLHF
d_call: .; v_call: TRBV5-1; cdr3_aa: CASSLGWGLVDNEQFF
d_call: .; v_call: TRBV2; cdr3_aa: CASSLDIKDIQYF
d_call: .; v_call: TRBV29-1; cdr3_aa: CSVEGRSDQASYGYTF
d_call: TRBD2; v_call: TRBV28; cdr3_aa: CASSSRLAGDEETQYF
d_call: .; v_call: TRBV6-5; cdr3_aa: CASRDSGTINQPQHF
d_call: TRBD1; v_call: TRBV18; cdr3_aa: CASSSDRDRGRNIQYF
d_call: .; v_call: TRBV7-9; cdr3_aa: CASSLLGGREAFF
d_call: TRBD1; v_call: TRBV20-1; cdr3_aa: CSTSLGRGGTGSYNEQFF
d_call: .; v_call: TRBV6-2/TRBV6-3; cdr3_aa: CASSYRVGVQETQYF
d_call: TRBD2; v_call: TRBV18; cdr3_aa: CASSGLAGENNEQFF
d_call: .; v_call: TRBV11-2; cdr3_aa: CANSSQGSTETQYF
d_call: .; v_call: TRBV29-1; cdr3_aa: CSVRRDRTYNEQYF
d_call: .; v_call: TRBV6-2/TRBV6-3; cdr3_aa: CASTKSYEQYF
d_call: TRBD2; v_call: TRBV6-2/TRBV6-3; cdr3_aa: CASSYSRTSPNEQFF
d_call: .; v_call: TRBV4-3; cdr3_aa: CASSQDRGPGQPQHF
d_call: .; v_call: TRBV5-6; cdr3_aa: CASSLTDRRTGTQYF
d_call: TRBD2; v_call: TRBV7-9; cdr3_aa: CASSRGGTETQYF
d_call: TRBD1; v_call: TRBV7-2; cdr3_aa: CASSRDSPNTGELFF
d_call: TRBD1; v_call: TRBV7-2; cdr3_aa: CASSSTGGLSYEQYF
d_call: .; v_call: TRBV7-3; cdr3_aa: CASSEGQSSYNEQYF
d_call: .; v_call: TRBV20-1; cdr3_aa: CSARDRGRFSYEQYF
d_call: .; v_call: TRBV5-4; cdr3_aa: CASSQPDYQETQYF
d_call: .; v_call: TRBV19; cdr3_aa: CASSRSRQPQHF
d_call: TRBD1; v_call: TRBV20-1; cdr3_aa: CSARTDRAKDTQYF
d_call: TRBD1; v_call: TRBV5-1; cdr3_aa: CASSLAPGGVSYEQYF
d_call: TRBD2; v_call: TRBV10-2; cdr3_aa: CASSDKRGSSDTQYF
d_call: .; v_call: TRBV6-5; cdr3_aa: CASGRGGTASPLHF
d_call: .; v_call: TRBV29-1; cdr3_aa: CSVEDHGGVNEKLFF
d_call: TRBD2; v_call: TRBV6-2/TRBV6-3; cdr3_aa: CASSYSPSGLAGNEQFF
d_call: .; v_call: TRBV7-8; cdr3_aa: CASSRGTLAETQYF
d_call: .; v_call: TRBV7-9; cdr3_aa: CASSFSPLGEQYF
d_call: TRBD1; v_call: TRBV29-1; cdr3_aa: CSVGDRKNEKLFF
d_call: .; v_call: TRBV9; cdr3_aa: CASSVMDRHYTF